This TCR beta chain is from a study of T-cell reconstitution after alpha-beta-depleted transplantation in children. The authors prepared the TCRbeta library with unique molecular identifiers. Using its own MiXCR run on the PCR reads, TCRdb lists one record per CDR3 protein. The sample has 500,000 to 650,000 distinct CDR3 sequences, approximately 13% seen once. Only a few counts were recorded for this clonotype. V was shortened by 0 bases and J by 4 bases, with 9 bases between the two germline ends. The length of the CDR3 is 14 residues. Germline V gene lookup returns CDR1 MNHEY and CDR2 SVGAGI. The TCR sequence derives from a male patient younger than 18 who had a stem cell transplant for acute myeloid leukemia, so the T cells may come from the graft donor. This specimen was PBMCs, mostly from graft donor cells, taken 360 days after TCRalphabeta/CD19-depleted stem cell transplant. V usage is TRBV6-5 and J usage is TRBJ2-5; D gene unclear. The CDR3 nucleotides read TGTGCCAGCAGTTACTCGTGGGGATTAGAGACCCAGTACTTC. Translating it yields CASSYSWGLETQYF.